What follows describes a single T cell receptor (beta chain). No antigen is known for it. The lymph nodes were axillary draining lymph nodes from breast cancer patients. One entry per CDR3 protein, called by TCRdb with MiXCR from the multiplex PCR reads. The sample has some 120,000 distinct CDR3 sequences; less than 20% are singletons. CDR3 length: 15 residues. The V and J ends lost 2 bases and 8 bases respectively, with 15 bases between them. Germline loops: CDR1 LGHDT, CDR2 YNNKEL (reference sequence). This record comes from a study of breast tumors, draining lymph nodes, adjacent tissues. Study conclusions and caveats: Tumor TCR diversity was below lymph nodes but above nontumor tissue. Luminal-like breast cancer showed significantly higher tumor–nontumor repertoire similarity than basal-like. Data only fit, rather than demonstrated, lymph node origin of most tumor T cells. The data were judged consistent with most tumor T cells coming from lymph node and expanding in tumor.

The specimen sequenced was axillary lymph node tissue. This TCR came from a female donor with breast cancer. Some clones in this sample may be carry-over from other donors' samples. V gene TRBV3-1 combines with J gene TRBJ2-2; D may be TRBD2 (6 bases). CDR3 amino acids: CASSQSVPRGGELFF. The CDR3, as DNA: TGTGCCAGCAGCCAATCGGTTCCACGGGGGGGGGAGCTGTTTTTT.